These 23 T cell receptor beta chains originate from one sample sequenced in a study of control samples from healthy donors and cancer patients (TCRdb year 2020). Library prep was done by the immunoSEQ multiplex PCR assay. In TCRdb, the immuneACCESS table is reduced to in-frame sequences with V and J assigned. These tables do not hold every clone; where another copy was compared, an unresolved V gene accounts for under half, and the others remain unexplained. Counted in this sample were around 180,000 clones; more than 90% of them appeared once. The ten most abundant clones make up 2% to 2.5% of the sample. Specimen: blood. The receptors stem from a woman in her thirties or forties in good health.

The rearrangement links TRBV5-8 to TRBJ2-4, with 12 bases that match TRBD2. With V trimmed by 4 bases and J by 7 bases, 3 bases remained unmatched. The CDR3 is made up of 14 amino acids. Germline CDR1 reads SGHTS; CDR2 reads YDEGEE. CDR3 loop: CASSRTSGVNIQYF. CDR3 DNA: TGTGCCAGCAGCCGGACTAGCGGGGTGAACATTCAGTACTTC.

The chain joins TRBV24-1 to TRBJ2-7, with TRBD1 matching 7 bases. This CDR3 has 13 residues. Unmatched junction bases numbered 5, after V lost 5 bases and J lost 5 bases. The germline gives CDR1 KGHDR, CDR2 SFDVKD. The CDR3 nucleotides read TGTGCCACCAGTGCCGCCGACAGGGACGAGCAGTACTTC. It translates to CATSAADRDEQYF.

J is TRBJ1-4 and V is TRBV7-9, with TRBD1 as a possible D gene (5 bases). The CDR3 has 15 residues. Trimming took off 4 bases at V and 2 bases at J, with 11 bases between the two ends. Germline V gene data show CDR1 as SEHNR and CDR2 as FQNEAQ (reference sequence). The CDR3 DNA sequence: TGTGCCAGCAGCTCCCTGGGGGGGACTAATGAAAAACTGTTTTTT. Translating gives CASSSLGGTNEKLFF.

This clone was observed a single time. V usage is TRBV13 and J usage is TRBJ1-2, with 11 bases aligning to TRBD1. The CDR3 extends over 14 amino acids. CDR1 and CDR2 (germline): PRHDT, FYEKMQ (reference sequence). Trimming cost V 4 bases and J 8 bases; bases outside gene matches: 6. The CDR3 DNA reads TGTGCCAGCAGCTCTCGGACAGGGGGCTTAGGCTACACCTTC. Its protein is CASSSRTGGLGYTF. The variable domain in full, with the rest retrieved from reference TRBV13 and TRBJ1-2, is AAGVIQSPRHLIKEKRETATLKCYPIPRHDTVYWYQQGPGQDPQFLISFYEKMQSDKGSIPDRFSAQQFSDYHSELNMSSLELGDSALYFCASSSRTGGLGYTFGSGTRLTVV.

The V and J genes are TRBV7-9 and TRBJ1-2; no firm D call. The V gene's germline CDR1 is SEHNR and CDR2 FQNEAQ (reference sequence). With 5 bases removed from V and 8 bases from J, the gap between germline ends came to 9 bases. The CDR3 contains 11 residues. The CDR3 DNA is TGTGCCAGCAGCCCCCCGTCCGGCTACACCTTC. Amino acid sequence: CASSPPSGYTF.

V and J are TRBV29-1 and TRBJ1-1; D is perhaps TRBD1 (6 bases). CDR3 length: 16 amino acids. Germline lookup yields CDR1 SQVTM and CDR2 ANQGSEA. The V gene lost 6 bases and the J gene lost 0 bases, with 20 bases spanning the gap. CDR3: CSVADRRGTMNTEAFF. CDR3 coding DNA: TGCAGCGTCGCAGATCGCAGGGGAACCATGAACACTGAAGCTTTCTTT.

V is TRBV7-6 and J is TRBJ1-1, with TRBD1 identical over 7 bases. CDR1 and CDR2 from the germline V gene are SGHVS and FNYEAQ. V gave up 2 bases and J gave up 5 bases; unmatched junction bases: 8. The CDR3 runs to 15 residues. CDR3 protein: CASSLMSRGYTEAFF. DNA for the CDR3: TGTGCCAGCAGCTTAATGTCCAGGGGGTATACTGAAGCTTTCTTT.

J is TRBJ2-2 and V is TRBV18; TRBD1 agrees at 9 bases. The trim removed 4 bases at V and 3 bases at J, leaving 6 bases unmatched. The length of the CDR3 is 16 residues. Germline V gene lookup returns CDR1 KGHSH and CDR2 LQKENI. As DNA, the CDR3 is TGTGCCAGCTCACAAACCGGGACAGGGTACACCGGGGAGCTGTTTTTT. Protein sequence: CASSQTGTGYTGELFF.

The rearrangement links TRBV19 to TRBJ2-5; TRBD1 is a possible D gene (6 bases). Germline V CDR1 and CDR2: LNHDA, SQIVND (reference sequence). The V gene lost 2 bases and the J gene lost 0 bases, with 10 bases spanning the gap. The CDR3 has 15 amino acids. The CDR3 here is CASSIQGTDQETQYF. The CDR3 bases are TGTGCCAGTAGTATACAGGGGACGGACCAAGAGACCCAGTACTTC.

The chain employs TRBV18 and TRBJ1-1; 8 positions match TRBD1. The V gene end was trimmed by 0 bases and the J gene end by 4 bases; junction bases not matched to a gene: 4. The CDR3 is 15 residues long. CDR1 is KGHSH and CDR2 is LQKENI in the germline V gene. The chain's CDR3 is CASSPPDREATEAFF. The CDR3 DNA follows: TGTGCCAGCTCACCACCGGACAGGGAGGCCACTGAAGCTTTCTTT.

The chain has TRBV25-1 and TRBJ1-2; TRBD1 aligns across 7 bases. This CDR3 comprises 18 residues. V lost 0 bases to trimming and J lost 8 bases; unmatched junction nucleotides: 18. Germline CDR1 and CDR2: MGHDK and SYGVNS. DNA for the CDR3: TGTGCCAGCAGTGAATATTTTGTGTCGGGGACAGACGGACGGGGCTACACCTTC. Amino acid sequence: CASSEYFVSGTDGRGYTF.

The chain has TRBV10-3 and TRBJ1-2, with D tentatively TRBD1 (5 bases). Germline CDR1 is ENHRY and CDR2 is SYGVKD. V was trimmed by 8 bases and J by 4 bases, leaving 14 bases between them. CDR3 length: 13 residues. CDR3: CAIATTGGYGYTF. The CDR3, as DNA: TGTGCCATCGCCACCACCGGGGGCTATGGCTACACCTTC.

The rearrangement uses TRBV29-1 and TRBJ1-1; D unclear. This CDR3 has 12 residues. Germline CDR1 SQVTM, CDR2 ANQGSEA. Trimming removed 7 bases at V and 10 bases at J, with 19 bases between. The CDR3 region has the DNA TGCAGCGCCCTTCGAGGGTCTGAGGGAGCTTTCTTT. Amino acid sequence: CSALRGSEGAFF.

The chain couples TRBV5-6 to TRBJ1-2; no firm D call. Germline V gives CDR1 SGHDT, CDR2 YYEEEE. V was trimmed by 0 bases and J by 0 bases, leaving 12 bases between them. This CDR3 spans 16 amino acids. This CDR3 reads CASSLVADQANYGYTF. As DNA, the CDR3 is TGTGCCAGCAGCTTGGTGGCAGACCAAGCTAACTATGGCTACACCTTC. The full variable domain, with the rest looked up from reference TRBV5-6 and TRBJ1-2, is DAGVTQSPTHLIKTRGQQVTLRCSPKSGHDTVSWYQQALGQGPQFIFQYYEEEERQRGNFPDRFSGHQFPNYSSELNVNALLLGDSALYLCASSLVADQANYGYTFGSGTRLTVV.

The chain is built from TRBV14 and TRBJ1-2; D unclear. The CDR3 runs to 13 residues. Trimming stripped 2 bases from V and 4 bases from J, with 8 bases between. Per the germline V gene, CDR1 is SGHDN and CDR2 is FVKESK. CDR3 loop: CASSQTRFYGYTF. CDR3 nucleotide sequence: TGTGCCAGCAGCCAAACTCGTTTCTATGGCTACACCTTC. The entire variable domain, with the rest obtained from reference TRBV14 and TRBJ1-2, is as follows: EAGVTQFPSHSVIEKGQTVTLRCDPISGHDNLYWYRRVMGKEIKFLLHFVKESKQDESGMPNNRFLAERTGGTYSTLKVQPAELEDSGVYFCASSQTRFYGYTFGSGTRLTVV.

DNA for the CDR3: TGTGCCAGCATCATAAGTCGGGCGGGGGGGCTAAATGAGCAGTTCTTC. Protein sequence: CASIISRAGGLNEQFF. The chain combines TRBV7-8 with TRBJ2-1, with 9 bases matching TRBD2. The V gene's germline CDR1 is SGHVS and CDR2 FQNEAQ. The CDR3 contains 16 residues. V dropped 7 bases and J dropped 7; count of bases not matched to a gene: 14.

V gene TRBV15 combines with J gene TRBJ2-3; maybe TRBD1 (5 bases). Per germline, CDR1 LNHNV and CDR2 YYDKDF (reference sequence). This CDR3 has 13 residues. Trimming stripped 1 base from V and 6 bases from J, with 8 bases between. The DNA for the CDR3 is TGTGCCACCAGCAGAGGGGCAGGGGATACGCAGTATTTT. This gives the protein CATSRGAGDTQYF.

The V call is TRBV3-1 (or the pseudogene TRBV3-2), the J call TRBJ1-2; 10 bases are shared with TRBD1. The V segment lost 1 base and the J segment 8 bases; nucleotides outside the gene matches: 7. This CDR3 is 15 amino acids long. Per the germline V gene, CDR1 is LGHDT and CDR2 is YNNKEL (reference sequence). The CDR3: CASSQGTGGPDGYTF. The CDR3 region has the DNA TGTGCCAGCAGCCAAGGGACAGGGGGGCCTGACGGCTACACCTTC.

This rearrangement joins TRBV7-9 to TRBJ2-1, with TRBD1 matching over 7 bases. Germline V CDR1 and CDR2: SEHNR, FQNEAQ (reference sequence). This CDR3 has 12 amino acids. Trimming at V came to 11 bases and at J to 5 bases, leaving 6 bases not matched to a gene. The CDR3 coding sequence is TGTGCCGGAAGGGACAGCAACAATGAGCAGTTCTTC. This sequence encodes CAGRDSNNEQFF.

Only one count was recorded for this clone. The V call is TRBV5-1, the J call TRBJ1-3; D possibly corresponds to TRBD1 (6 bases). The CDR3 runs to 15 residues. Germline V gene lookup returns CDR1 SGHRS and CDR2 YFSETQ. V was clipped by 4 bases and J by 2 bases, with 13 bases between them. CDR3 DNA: TGCGCCAGCAGCCCTACAGGGCAGGCTGGAAACACCATATATTTT. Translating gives CASSPTGQAGNTIYF.

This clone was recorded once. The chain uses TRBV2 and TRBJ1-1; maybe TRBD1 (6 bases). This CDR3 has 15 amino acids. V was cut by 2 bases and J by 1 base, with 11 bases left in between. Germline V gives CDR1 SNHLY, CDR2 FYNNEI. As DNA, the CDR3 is TGTGCCAGCAGTGAATGGGGGGCAGGGAACACTGAAGCTTTCTTT. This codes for CASSEWGAGNTEAFF.

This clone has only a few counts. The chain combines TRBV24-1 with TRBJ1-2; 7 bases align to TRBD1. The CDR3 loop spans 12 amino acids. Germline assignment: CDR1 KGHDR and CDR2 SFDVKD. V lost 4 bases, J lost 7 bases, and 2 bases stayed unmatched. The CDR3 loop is CATSDRQGGYTF. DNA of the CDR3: TGTGCCACCAGTGACCGACAGGGTGGCTACACCTTC.

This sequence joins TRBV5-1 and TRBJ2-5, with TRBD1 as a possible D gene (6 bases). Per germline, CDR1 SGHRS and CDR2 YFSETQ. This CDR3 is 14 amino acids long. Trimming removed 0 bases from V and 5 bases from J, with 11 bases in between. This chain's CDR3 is CASSLARGAETQYF. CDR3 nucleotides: TGCGCCAGCAGCTTGGCCAGGGGAGCGGAGACCCAGTACTTC. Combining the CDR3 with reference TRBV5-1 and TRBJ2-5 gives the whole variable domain KAGVTQTPRYLIKTRGQQVTLSCSPISGHRSVSWYQQTPGQGLQFLFEYFSETQRNKGNFPGRFSGRQFSNSRSEMNVSTLELGDSALYLCASSLARGAETQYFGPGTRLLVL.